The sequence of this T cell receptor (beta chain) was determined in a study of technical replicates of blood from several donors. V shed 3 bases, J shed 0 bases, and the junction held 9 bases outside the gene matches. The CDR3 covers 17 residues. The germline V gene has CDR1 SGHRS and CDR2 YFSETQ. The assay was immunoSEQ multiplex PCR, and TCRdb's table has in-frame clones only and misses some. The sample holds around 89,000 clones, 85% to 95% seen once. The J gene is TRBJ1-2, the V gene TRBV5-1; 9 nucleotides line up with TRBD1. This sequence was found in a human donor in good health. Sample: T cells isolated from PBMCs. This CDR3 is CASSSYGTGKANYGYTF. The CDR3 nucleotides are TGCGCCAGCAGCTCTTATGGGACAGGGAAAGCTAACTATGGCTACACCTTC.